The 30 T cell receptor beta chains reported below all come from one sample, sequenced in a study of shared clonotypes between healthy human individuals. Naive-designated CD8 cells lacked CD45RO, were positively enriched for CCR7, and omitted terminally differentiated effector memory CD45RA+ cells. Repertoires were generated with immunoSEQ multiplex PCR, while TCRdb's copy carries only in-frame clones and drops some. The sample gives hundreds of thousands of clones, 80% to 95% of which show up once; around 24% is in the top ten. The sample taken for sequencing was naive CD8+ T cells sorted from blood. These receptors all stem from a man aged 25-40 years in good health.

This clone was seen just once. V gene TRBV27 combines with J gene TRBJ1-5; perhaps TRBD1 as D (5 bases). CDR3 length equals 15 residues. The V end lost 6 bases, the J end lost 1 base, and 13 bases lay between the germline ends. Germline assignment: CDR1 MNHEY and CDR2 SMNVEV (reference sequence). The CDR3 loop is CASRDPDTSNQPQHF. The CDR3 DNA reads TGTGCCAGCAGGGACCCGGACACCAGCAATCAGCCCCAGCATTTT.

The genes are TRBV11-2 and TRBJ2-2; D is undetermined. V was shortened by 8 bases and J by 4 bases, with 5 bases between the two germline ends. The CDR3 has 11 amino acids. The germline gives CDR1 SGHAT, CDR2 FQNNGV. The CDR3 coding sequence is TGTGCCAGCTTTCGCACCGGGGAGCTGTTTTTT. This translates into CASFRTGELFF.

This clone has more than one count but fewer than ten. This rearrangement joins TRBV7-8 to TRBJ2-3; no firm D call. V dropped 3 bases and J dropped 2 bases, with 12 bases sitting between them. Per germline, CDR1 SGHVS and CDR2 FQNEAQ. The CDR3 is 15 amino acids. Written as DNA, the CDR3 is TGTGCCAGCAGCTTCTTTATCGGACCCACAGATACGCAGTATTTT. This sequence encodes CASSFFIGPTDTQYF.

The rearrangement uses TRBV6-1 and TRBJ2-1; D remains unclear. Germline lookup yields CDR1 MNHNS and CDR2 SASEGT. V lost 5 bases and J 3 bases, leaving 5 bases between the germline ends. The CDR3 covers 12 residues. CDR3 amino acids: CASSFYYNEQFF. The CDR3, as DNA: TGTGCCAGCAGTTTCTACTACAATGAGCAGTTCTTC.

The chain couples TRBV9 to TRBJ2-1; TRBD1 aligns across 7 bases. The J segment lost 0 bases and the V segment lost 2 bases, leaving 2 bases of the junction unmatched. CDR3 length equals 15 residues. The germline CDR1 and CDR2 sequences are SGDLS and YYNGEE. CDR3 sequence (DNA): TGTGCCAGCAGCGTCCGGGACAGCTCCTACAATGAGCAGTTCTTC. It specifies CASSVRDSSYNEQFF.

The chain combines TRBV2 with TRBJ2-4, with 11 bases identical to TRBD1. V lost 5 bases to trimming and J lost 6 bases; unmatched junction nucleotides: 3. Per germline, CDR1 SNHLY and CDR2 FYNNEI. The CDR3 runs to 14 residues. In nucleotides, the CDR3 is TGTGCCAGCAGTTCCGGGACAGGGGGAAACATTCAGTACTTC. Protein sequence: CASSSGTGGNIQYF.

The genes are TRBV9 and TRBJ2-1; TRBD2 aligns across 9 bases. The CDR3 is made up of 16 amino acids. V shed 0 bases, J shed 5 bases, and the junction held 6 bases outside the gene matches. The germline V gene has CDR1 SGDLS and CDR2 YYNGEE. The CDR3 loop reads CASSVASSGSHNEQFF. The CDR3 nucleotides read TGTGCCAGCAGCGTAGCGAGTAGCGGGAGCCACAATGAGCAGTTCTTC.

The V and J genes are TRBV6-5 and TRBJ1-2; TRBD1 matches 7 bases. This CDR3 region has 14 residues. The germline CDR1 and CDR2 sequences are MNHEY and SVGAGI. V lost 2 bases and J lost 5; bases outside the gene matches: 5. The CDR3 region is CASSYAGTVYGYTF. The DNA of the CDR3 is TGTGCCAGCAGTTACGCCGGGACAGTATATGGCTACACCTTC.

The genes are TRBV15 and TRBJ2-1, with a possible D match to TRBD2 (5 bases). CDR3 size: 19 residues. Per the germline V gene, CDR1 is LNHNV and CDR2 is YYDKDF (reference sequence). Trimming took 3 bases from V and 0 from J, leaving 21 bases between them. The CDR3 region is CATSRDDYEKSISYNEQFF. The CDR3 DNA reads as TGTGCCACCAGCAGGGACGACTACGAAAAATCAATCTCCTACAATGAGCAGTTCTTC.

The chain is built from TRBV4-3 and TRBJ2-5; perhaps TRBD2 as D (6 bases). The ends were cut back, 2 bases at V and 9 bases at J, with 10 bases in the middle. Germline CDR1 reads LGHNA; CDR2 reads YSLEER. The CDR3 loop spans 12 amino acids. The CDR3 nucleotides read TGCGCCAGCAGCCAAACGGGGGAGGCCCAGTACTTC. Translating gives CASSQTGEAQYF.

The CDR3 DNA sequence: TGTGCCAGCAGCTTTACTGGGGCAGGCAGAGCTTTCTTT. Translated: CASSFTGAGRAFF. The V and J genes are TRBV13 and TRBJ1-1; possibly TRBD1 for D (5 bases). CDR3 size: 13 residues. The V end was cut by 3 bases, the J end by 10 bases, with 15 bases between. The germline gives CDR1 PRHDT, CDR2 FYEKMQ (reference sequence).

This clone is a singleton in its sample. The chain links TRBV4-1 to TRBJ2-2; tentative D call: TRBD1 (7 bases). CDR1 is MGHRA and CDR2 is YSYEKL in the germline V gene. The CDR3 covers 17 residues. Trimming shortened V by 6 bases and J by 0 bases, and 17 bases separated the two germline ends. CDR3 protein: CASSSTQGGPNTGELFF. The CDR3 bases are TGCGCCAGCAGTTCCACCCAGGGGGGACCGAACACCGGGGAGCTGTTTTTT.

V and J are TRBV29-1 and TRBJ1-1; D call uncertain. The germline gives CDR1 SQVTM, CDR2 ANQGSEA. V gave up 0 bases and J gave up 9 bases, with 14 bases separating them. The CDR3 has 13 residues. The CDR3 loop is CSVEEGMGDQAFF. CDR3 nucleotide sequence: TGCAGCGTTGAAGAGGGTATGGGAGACCAAGCTTTCTTT.

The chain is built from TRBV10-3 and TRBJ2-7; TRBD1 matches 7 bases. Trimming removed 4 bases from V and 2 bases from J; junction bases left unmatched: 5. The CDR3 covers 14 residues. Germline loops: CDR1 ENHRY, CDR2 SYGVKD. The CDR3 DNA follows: TGTGCCATCAGTGCGGTGGGACAGACCTACGAGCAGTACTTC. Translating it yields CAISAVGQTYEQYF.

The CDR3 sequence is CASSTAGGREQYF. CDR3 coding DNA: TGTGCCAGTAGTACCGCAGGGGGTCGCGAGCAGTACTTC. The chain couples TRBV19 to TRBJ2-7; TRBD1 agrees at 7 bases. Germline-derived CDR1 and CDR2 are LNHDA and SQIVND (reference sequence). This CDR3 comprises 13 residues. The junction had 6 bases not matched to a gene; V was cut back by 4 bases and J by 6 bases.

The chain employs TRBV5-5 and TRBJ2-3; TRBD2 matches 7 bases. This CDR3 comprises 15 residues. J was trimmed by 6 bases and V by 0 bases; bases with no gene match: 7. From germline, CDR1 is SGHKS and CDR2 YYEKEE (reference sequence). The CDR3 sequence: CASSLARGRGDTQYF. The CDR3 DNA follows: TGTGCCAGCAGCTTGGCTCGCGGGAGAGGTGATACGCAGTATTTT.

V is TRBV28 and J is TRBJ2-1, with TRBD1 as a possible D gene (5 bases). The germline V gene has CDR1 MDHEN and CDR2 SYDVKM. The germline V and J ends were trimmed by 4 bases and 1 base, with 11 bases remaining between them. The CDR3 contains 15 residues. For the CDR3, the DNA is TGTGCCAGCAGTTGGGCAGGGAAGTCCTACAATGAGCAGTTCTTC. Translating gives CASSWAGKSYNEQFF. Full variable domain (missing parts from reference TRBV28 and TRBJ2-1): DVKVTQSSRYLVKRTGEKVFLECVQDMDHENMFWYRQDPGLGLRLIYFSYDVKMKEKGDIPEGYSVSREKKERFSLILESASTNQTSMYLCASSWAGKSYNEQFFGPGTRLTVL.

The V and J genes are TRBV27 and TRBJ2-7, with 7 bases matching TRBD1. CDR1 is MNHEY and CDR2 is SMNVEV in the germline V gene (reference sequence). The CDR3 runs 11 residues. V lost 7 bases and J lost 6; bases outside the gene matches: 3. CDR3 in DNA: TGTGCCAGCACTCACAGGGGCGAGCAGTACTTC. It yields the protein CASTHRGEQYF.

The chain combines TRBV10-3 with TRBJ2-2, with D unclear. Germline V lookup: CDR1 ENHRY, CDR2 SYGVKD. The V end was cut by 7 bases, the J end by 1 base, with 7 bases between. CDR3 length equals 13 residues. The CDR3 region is CAITTENTGELFF. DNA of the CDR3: TGTGCCATCACGACGGAGAACACCGGGGAGCTGTTTTTT.

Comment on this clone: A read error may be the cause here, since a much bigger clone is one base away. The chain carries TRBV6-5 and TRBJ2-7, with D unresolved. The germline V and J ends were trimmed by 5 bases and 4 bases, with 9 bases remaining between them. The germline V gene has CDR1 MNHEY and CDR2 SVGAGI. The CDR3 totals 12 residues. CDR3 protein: CASSPDGYEQYF. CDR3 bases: TGTGCCAGCAGTCCCGACGGTTACGAGCAGTACTTC.

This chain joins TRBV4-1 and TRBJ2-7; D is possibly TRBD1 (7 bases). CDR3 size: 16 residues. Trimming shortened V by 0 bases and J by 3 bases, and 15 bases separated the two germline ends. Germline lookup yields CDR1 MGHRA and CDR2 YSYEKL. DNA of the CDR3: TGCGCCAGCAGCCAAGATGGCGGCCAGGGGGGCTACGAGCAGTACTTC. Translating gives CASSQDGGQGGYEQYF.

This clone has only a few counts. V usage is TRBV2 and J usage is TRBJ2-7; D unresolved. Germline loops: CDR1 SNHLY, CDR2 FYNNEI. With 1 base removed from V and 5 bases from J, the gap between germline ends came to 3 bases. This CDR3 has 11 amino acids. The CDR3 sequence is CASSEEDEQYF. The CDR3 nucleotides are TGTGCCAGCAGTGAAGAAGACGAGCAGTACTTC.

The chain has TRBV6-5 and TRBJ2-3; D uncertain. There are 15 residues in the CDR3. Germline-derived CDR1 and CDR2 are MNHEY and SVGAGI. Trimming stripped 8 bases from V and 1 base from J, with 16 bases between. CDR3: CASSPFSYGTDTQYF. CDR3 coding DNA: TGTGCCAGCTCCCCATTTAGTTATGGCACAGATACGCAGTATTTT.

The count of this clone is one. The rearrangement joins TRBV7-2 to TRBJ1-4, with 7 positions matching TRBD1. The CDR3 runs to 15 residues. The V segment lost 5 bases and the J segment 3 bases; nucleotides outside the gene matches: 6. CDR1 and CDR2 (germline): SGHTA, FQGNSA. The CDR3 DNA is TGTGCCAGCAGCCCTGACAGGGTGGCTAATGAAAAACTGTTTTTT. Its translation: CASSPDRVANEKLFF.

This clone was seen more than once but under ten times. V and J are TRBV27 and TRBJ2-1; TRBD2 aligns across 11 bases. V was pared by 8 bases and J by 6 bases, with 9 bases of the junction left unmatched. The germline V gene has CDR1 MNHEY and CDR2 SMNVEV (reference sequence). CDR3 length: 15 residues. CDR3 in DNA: TGTGCCAGCGGGACCGGGACTAGCGGCCTCAATGAGCAGTTCTTC. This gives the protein CASGTGTSGLNEQFF.

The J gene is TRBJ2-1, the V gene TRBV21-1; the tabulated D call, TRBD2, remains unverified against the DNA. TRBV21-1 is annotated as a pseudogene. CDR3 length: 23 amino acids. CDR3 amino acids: CASSKVGPSGRPVLGTSHNEQFF. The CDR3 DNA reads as TGTGCCAGCAGCAAAGTTGGGCCCAGCGGGAGGCCTGTTTTGGGTACGTCTCATAATGAGCAGTTCTTC.

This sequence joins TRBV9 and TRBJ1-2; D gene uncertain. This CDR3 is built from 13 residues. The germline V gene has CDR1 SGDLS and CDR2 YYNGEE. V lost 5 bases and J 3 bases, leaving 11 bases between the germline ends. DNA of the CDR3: TGTGCCAGCAGTAGTAACAGCTACTATGGCTACACCTTC. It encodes CASSSNSYYGYTF.

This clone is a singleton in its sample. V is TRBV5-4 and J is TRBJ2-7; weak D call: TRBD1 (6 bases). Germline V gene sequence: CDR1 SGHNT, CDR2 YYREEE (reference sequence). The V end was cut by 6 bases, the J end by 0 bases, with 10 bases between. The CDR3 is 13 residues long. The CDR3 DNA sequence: TGTGCCAGCACAGGGGAGAACTCCTACGAGCAGTACTTC. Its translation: CASTGENSYEQYF.

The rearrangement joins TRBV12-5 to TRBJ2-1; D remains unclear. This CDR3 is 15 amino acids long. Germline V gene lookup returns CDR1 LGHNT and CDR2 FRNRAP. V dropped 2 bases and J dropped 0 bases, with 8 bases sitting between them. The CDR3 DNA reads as TGTGCTAGTGGTTTGTCTCTGGGCTCCTACAATGAGCAGTTCTTC. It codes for CASGLSLGSYNEQFF.

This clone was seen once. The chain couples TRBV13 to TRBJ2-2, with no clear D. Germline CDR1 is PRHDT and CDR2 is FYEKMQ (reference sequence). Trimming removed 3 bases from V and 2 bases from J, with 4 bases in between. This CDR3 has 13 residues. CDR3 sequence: CASSLTNTGELFF. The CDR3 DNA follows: TGTGCCAGCAGCTTGACCAACACCGGGGAGCTGTTTTTT.